A single sample is the source of the 20 T cell receptor beta chains below, sequenced in a study of radiotherapy plus CTLA-4 blockade in lung cancer (dated by TCRdb to between 2018 and 2020). The method behind the library was the immunoSEQ multiplex PCR assay. This is the immuneACCESS table as TCRdb keeps it, with only in-frame sequences that have V and J called. A part of the clones is gone; compared with another copy, unresolved V genes explain less than half, and the rest is unexplained. Within this sample are 90,000 to 100,000 clones, with about four fifths of them counted one time only. The ten largest clones capture roughly 3.1% of the sample. The sample consisted of peripheral blood, taken from a patient treated with radiotherapy plus ipilimumab. These receptors all come from a human donor with non-small cell lung cancer who had a partial response to radiotherapy plus ipilimumab. Some clones in this sample may be carry-over from other donors' samples.

V gene TRBV7-2 combines with J gene TRBJ1-5, with a tentative D call TRBD1 (6 bases). The V gene lost 5 bases and the J gene lost 0 bases, with 14 bases spanning the gap. In germline, CDR1 is SGHTA, CDR2 FQGNSA. The CDR3 totals 16 residues. The CDR3 coding sequence is TGTGCCAGCAGCCCGAACAGGGAATTTAGCAATCAGCCCCAGCATTTT. It encodes CASSPNREFSNQPQHF.

The chain carries TRBV6-1 and TRBJ1-5; 8 nucleotides match TRBD1. V was clipped by 6 bases and J by 3 bases; unmatched bases: 7. CDR1 is MNHNS, CDR2 SASEGT, per germline. This CDR3 contains 15 residues. CDR3 protein: CASRPGTGDNQPQHF. CDR3 nucleotides: TGTGCCAGCAGACCCGGGACAGGCGACAATCAGCCCCAGCATTTT.

The V gene is TRBV2, the J gene TRBJ1-2, with 8 nucleotides matching TRBD1. The junction had 13 bases not matched to a gene; V was cut back by 8 bases and J by 5 bases. Germline CDR1 reads SNHLY; CDR2 reads FYNNEI. The CDR3 length is 15 residues. The CDR3 sequence is CASVGQGGGFYGYTF. CDR3 coding DNA: TGTGCCAGCGTCGGACAGGGAGGCGGCTTTTATGGCTACACCTTC.

CDR3 amino acids: CASSLITRNNEQFF. CDR3 sequence (DNA): TGTGCCAGCAGCTTAATAACGCGAAACAATGAGCAGTTCTTC. The chain carries TRBV7-9 and TRBJ2-1; D is uncertain. Germline V gives CDR1 SEHNR, CDR2 FQNEAQ (reference sequence). The CDR3 loop spans 14 amino acids. V was trimmed by 2 bases and J by 5 bases, leaving 10 bases between them.

V is TRBV18 and J is TRBJ1-1; 8 positions agree with TRBD1. The length of the CDR3 is 14 residues. Looked up from germline, CDR1 is KGHSH and CDR2 is LQKENI. Germline trimming cut 4 bases from V and 5 bases from J; bases unmatched to any gene: 6. CDR3 region: CASSRDRGSTEAFF. CDR3 DNA: TGTGCCAGCTCACGAGACAGGGGTAGTACTGAAGCTTTCTTT.

The CDR3 coding sequence is TGTGCCAGCAGCTGGAGGGGGGACAGGACTAACTATGGCTACACCTTC. Translated, it gives CASSWRGDRTNYGYTF. This rearrangement joins TRBV5-6 to TRBJ1-2, with 8 bases that match TRBD1. The CDR3 is 16 amino acids. CDR1 is SGHDT and CDR2 is YYEEEE in the germline V gene. J was trimmed by 0 bases and V by 3 bases; bases with no gene match: 7.

The V and J genes are TRBV11-3 and TRBJ2-5, with 7 bases fitting TRBD1. The CDR3 runs 16 residues. The trim removed 6 bases at V and 2 bases at J, leaving 12 bases unmatched. Germline CDR1 reads SGHNT; CDR2 reads YENEEA. CDR3 bases: TGTGCCAGCAGTATCAGGACAGGTTGGGCTCAAGAGACCCAGTACTTC. Translating it yields CASSIRTGWAQETQYF.

In this sample, this clone turned up a few times. The chain has TRBV6-5 and TRBJ2-3; TRBD1 agrees at 7 bases. The CDR3 covers 14 residues. The junction had 9 bases not matched to a gene; V was cut back by 5 bases and J by 7 bases. CDR1 and CDR2 (germline): MNHEY, SVGAGI. CDR3 in amino acids: CASSAATGTNTQYF. The CDR3 region has the DNA TGTGCCAGCAGTGCGGCGACAGGGACGAATACGCAGTATTTT.

This sequence joins TRBV9 and TRBJ1-6; D possibly corresponds to TRBD1 (6 bases). V lost 2 bases and J 2 bases, leaving 8 bases between the germline ends. This CDR3 is built from 15 residues. The germline CDR1 and CDR2 sequences are SGDLS and YYNGEE. The CDR3 DNA reads as TGTGCCAGCAGCGTTACAGGGACCTATAATTCACCCCTCCACTTT. Translating gives CASSVTGTYNSPLHF.

V and J are TRBV7-2 and TRBJ1-2, with 11 positions matching TRBD1. Germline CDR1 is SGHTA and CDR2 is FQGNSA. J gave up 3 bases and V 8 bases, and 5 bases lay outside the gene matches. The CDR3 length is 14 residues. The CDR3 DNA reads as TGTGCCAGCCACAGGGACAGGGGGGACTATGGCTACACCTTC. This sequence encodes CASHRDRGDYGYTF.

V gene TRBV19 combines with J gene TRBJ1-2; TRBD1 is a possible D gene (6 bases). The CDR3 is 12 amino acids. CDR1 and CDR2 (germline): LNHDA, SQIVND (reference sequence). V shed 5 bases and J shed 7 bases, with 11 bases lying between them. The CDR3 DNA reads as TGTGCCAGTAGTTACAGGGACCTTGGCTACACCTTC. This gives the protein CASSYRDLGYTF.

The chain has TRBV11-2 and TRBJ2-7; 8 bases are a match to TRBD2. This CDR3 has 14 amino acids. CDR1 SGHAT and CDR2 FQNNGV come from the germline V gene. J lost 4 bases, V lost 1 base, and 3 bases had no gene match. CDR3 amino acids: CASSLASGFYEQYF. The DNA of the CDR3 is TGTGCCAGCAGCTTAGCTAGCGGGTTTTACGAGCAGTACTTC.

The chain joins TRBV4-3 to TRBJ1-3, with D hard to call. Germline CDR1 and CDR2: LGHNA and YSLEER. CDR3 length equals 17 residues. V shed 1 base and J shed 0 bases, with 13 bases lying between them. The CDR3 sequence is CASSQGVGSTSGNTIYF. In nucleotides, the CDR3 is TGCGCCAGCAGCCAAGGGGTGGGGAGTACCTCTGGAAACACCATATATTTT.

The chain is built from TRBV5-1 and TRBJ1-4, with D perhaps matching TRBD1 (6 bases). V was cut by 0 bases and J by 3 bases, with 15 bases left in between. Germline V CDR1 and CDR2: SGHRS, YFSETQ. This CDR3 has 17 amino acids. CDR3 DNA sequence: TGCGCCAGCAGCTTGGACGCCAGGGGAGTTTCTAATGAAAAACTGTTTTTT. Translated: CASSLDARGVSNEKLFF.

This clone has only a few counts. V and J are TRBV28 and TRBJ1-2; D is possibly TRBD1 (6 bases). CDR3 length: 18 residues. Germline V gene data show CDR1 as MDHEN and CDR2 as SYDVKM. The V gene lost 6 bases and the J gene lost 7 bases, with 30 bases spanning the gap. The CDR3: CASSDPRGRGIKFGGYTF. In nucleotides, the CDR3 is TGTGCCAGCAGCGACCCAAGGGGCAGGGGTATTAAATTCGGTGGCTACACCTTC.

The V and J genes are TRBV18 and TRBJ2-7, with no clear D. Germline-derived CDR1 and CDR2 are KGHSH and LQKENI. Trimming shortened V by 2 bases and J by 4 bases, and 6 bases separated the two germline ends. The CDR3 length is 12 residues. The CDR3 sequence is CASSPAEYEQYF. Written as DNA, the CDR3 is TGTGCCAGCTCACCAGCAGAATACGAGCAGTACTTC.

This chain uses TRBV4-2 with TRBJ1-1; TRBD1 aligns across 8 bases. This CDR3 is built from 16 residues. Looked up from germline, CDR1 is LGHNA and CDR2 is YNFKEQ. After removal of 4 bases from V and 4 bases from J, the junction contained 11 bases not matched to a gene. CDR3 amino acids: CASSPWTGRLVTEAFF. The DNA of the CDR3 is TGTGCCAGCAGCCCCTGGACAGGGAGGTTGGTCACTGAAGCTTTCTTT.

The gene calls are TRBV5-1 and TRBJ1-1; possibly TRBD1 for D (6 bases). Germline V gene lookup returns CDR1 SGHRS and CDR2 YFSETQ. The CDR3 contains 14 residues. V shed 4 bases and J shed 0 bases, with 10 bases lying between them. In DNA form, the CDR3 reads TGCGCCAGCAGCCCGGGGACATTGAACACTGAAGCTTTCTTT. It translates to CASSPGTLNTEAFF.

The chain couples TRBV11-3 to TRBJ1-2, with D perhaps TRBD1 (6 bases). V was cut by 5 bases and J by 7 bases, with 20 bases left in between. This CDR3 has 15 residues. In germline, CDR1 is SGHNT, CDR2 YENEEA. CDR3 region: CASSPQGPIEGGYTF. The CDR3 DNA is TGTGCCAGCAGCCCACAGGGTCCCATAGAGGGTGGCTACACCTTC.

This chain joins TRBV25-1 and TRBJ1-2; perhaps TRBD1 as D (5 bases). The ends were cut back, 3 bases at V and 3 bases at J, with 8 bases in the middle. This CDR3 region has 13 residues. The V gene's germline CDR1 is MGHDK and CDR2 SYGVNS. CDR3 loop: CASSEQGHYGYTF. Here the CDR3 DNA reads TGTGCCAGCAGTGAGCAGGGCCACTATGGCTACACCTTC.